This TCR beta chain originates from a study of blood T cell repertoires in COVID-19 (dated by TCRdb to 2018 to 2021). Broadly, across the study: Samples from collaborators originated in the United States, Italy and Spain and spanned both the acute and convalescent phases of COVID-19. Subjects who had been exposed to COVID-19, were actively infected with it, or had recovered from it provided the deeply sampled blood TCRbeta repertoires that made up the dataset. The repertoires were released in a freely available public database meant as a resource for research on the immune response to SARS-CoV-2. A de-identified subject ID, COVID-19 status, age in years and sex were almost always included in the sample metadata. The samples were drawn from the first 160 participants of the ongoing ImmuneRACE study and from 1,254 subjects provided by 6 global collaborators. Where HLA class I and class II types were available, the types were taken from metadata supplied by the sample provider, not from assay-based typing. The material from the prospective study consisted of cDNA or gDNA derived from T cells, B-cell-depleted T cells, or PBMCs. Summary of the overall study and its limitations: The quantity of clinical and demographic metadata differed by source and by participant and was supplied without curation.

The collaborating institutions used their own protocols to collect whole blood in K2EDTA tubes. For TCRbeta analysis, collaborators shipped samples in one of three forms: frozen whole blood, isolated PBMCs, or DNA extracted from either of those sample types. TCRbeta CDR3 regions were amplified from genomic DNA by means of the immunoSEQ Assay, a bias-controlled multiplex PCR. The original pipeline was this. Nucleated cell counts per sample were estimated from amplification of reference gene primers within the assay. To quantify the absolute abundance of each unique TCRbeta CDR3 rearrangement, sequence reads were collapsed and filtered. Productive Simpson clonality was computed per sample as the square root of Simpson's diversity index over productive rearrangements. The clones in this table, taken by TCRdb from immuneACCESS, are in-frame only. Not every clone is retained; where verified, under half of the shortfall comes from an unresolved V gene, and the cause of the rest is unknown. That table supplies the V and J calls and clone size; D and trimming were determined from the DNA. A total of a few hundred thousand clones appear in this sample, 84% of them only once. The top ten constitute under 5% of the sample.

This clone was seen only once. Its antigen target is currently unknown. The sample holds no much larger clone one base away, and base qualities are not on file. Per the germline V gene (reference sequence), LGHDT is the CDR1 and YNNKEL is the CDR2. The CDR3 runs 13 residues from the cysteine to the phenylalanine. The DNA shown is the 39-base CDR3, in frame from base 1. V was cut back by 9 bases and J by 1 base, leaving a gap of 12 bases between them. Input material: peripheral blood. Here the chain combines TRBV3-1 (or the pseudogene TRBV3-2) and TRBJ1-1; the D region possibly corresponds to TRBD1 (6 bases align). The TCR comes from a man between 60 and 70 years old with acute or convalescent COVID-19. The CDR3 protein sequence reads: CASELTGNTEAFF. The nucleotide sequence is given as TGTGCCAGTGAGTTGACAGGGAACACTGAAGCTTTCTTT.